This T cell receptor (beta chain) was retrieved from a study of cytotoxic CD8 clonotypes in ibrutinib-treated CLL. Across the whole study: Response was recorded as partial in some 25 patients and complete in 2; at median roughly 62 months, approximately 14 remained remitted and approximately twelve had progressed.

Deep sequencing aimed at 1 in 200,000 to 1 in 1 million T cells' resolution. The data were produced by immunoSEQ multiplex PCR, yet TCRdb's version contains in-frame clones alone and is incomplete. In the table there are 300,000 to 350,000 clones, about 77% of which are singletons. CDR1 and CDR2 from the germline V gene are SEHNR and FQNEAQ (reference sequence). The CDR3 contains 16 residues. The junction had 5 bases not matched to a gene; V was cut back by 0 bases and J by 3 bases. This TCR came from a human donor with chronic lymphocytic leukemia. This material consisted of PBMCs, taken before ibrutinib treatment. The rearrangement links TRBV7-9 to TRBJ2-7, with TRBD1 matching 10 bases. This chain's CDR3 is CASSLALGQGNYEQYF. CDR3 coding DNA: TGTGCCAGCAGCTTAGCACTGGGACAGGGGAACTACGAGCAGTACTTC.